One sample yielded the 4 T cell receptor beta chains listed below, sequenced in a study of neurological immune-mediated disorders. One entry per CDR3 protein results from TCRdb running MiXCR on the 5' RACE reads. The data contain fewer than 55,000 distinct CDR3 sequences, about 6% of them singletons. Input material: CD4+ T cells from blood. These receptors were collected from a middle-aged woman in good health.

The chain recombines TRBV12-3 or TRBV12-4 with TRBJ2-7; D possibly corresponds to TRBD1 (6 bases). CDR3 length: 16 residues. Trimming cost V 6 bases and J 2 bases, with 20 bases left between them. The CDR3 DNA reads TGTGCCAGCAGCTTATCACCGCCCGGACAGCCCTACGAGCAGTACTTC. Its protein product is CASSLSPPGQPYEQYF.

Ten or more counts support this clonotype. The gene calls are TRBV19 and TRBJ2-2, with 9 bases matching TRBD2. Trimming cost V 5 bases and J 3 bases; bases outside gene matches: 7. This CDR3 is built from 16 residues. Germline V CDR1 and CDR2: LNHDA, SQIVND (reference sequence). The CDR3 sequence is CASSVAGARYTGELFF. The CDR3 DNA reads as TGTGCCAGTAGTGTAGCGGGAGCTCGATACACCGGGGAGCTGTTTTTT.

This clonotype was counted at least ten times. The DNA is omitted, as the CDR3 cannot be located on it reliably, and the CDR3 follows TCRdb's listing. The V and J genes are TRBV27 and TRBJ2-7. Germline CDR1 and CDR2: MNHEY and SMNVEV (reference sequence). From its first to its last residue, the CDR3 has 13 amino acids. The CDR3 loop reads CASSFLAVDEQYF.

The table lists this clonotype with many counts. The chain's CDR3 is CASRWNTKNTEAFF. The CDR3 DNA follows: TGTGCCAGCAGATGGAATACGAAGAACACTGAAGCTTTCTTT. This chain joins TRBV28 and TRBJ1-1; no clear D. The germline CDR1 and CDR2 sequences are MDHEN and SYDVKM. The germline V and J ends were trimmed by 6 bases and 1 base, with 12 bases remaining between them. The CDR3 loop spans 14 amino acids.